This T cell receptor beta chain stems from a study of T cells in Graves' hyperthyroidism and ophthalmopathy. TCR beta CDR3 sequences were amplified from RNA transcripts. HTBI primers were the set used in a first-round RT-PCR of the TCR CDR3. TCRdb redid the calling of the multiplex PCR reads with MiXCR, one entry per CDR3 protein. The sample consists of some 570,000 distinct CDR3 sequences, about 15% of them appearing once. This clonotype was observed a few times. Specimen: blood. This receptor was obtained from a woman between 18 and 30 years old with Graves' ophthalmopathy.

The CDR3 DNA follows: TGTGCCAGCAGCTTAACGTTGGGGGGAAGGCTCCCTGAAGCTTTCTTT. Translation gives CASSLTLGGRLPEAFF. The chain links TRBV7-3 to TRBJ1-1; D may be TRBD1 (5 bases). CDR1 is SGHTA, CDR2 FQGTGA, per germline. The CDR3 runs to 16 residues. Deletions cut 0 bases from V and 6 bases from J, with 17 bases between.